This record looks at one T cell receptor beta chain sequence and its context. In this sample, this clone turned up a few times. The antigen it recognizes is unknown. Base qualities were left out, and no much larger clone turns up one base away. This record belongs to a study of vaccination effects on CD4 cells after COVID-19 (dated by TCRdb to between 2021 and 2022). A note on the overall study: Two doses of either the BNT162b2 or the mRNA-1273 mRNA SARS-CoV-2 vaccine were administered to participants. SARS-CoV-2 spike-specific CD4+ TCR repertoires from before and after mRNA vaccination were compared in COVID-19 convalescent patients and in infection-naive vaccine recipients. A total of 10 COVID-19 convalescent patients and a handful of SARS-CoV-2-naive healthy vaccine recipients were included in the full study. Cultures from other donors in the study were sequenced using the Oncomine TCR Beta short-read assay on an Illumina iSeq 100. Study-level results and caveats: The study was limited by a small number of convalescent patients, and early post-infection timepoints were lacking. Clones induced by infection and clones induced by vaccination both contracted markedly at late timepoints after vaccination, which fits with T cell responses waning over time. In healthy vaccine recipients, vaccine-induced clones were almost all SARS-CoV-2 mono-reactive, with only 1 of 255 being cross-reactive with common cold coronaviruses.

Library preparation used the immunoSEQ multiplex PCR assay. DNA from the CD4+ T cells that had been cultured and isolated underwent TCR beta CDR3 sequencing. The authors' pipeline ran thus. The analysis removed non-productive TCR sequences, trimmed reads to the CDR3 region, and retained only CDR3s that were 7 or more amino acids long. The MANAFEST web app was used to identify antigen-specific clonotypes by comparing expansion in peptide wells with expansion in reference cultures. To count as positive, a clone had to show expansion at FDR<0.05 compared with the reference and with all other wells, an odds ratio above 5, and a frequency above 0.1% in two replicate wells. A clonotype was defined as cross-reactive if the clonotype was significantly expanded both in SARS-CoV-2 spike wells and in at least one common cold coronavirus spike condition. CDR3 similarity was assessed by Levenshtein distance using the stringdist R package, and unrooted trees were constructed with ape in R 3.6.1. TCRdb carries this immuneACCESS record with in-frame sequences only. Its versions omit some clonotypes, under half of them owing to an unresolved V gene in the studies checked, with the rest unexplained. V and J calls and clone size follow that table, whereas D and trimming were derived from the DNA. The sample contains 73,000 or so clones, 60% to 85% of them found a single time. Of the sample, under 12% is held by the ten largest clones.

In the ViraFEST assay, PBMC were stimulated with viral peptide pools, and antigen-specific CD4+ T cell clonotypes were then identified by expansion using TCR sequencing. After approximately eleven days of culture, CD4+ T cells were isolated with the EasySep CD4+ T cell isolation kit. The absence of prior SARS-CoV-2 infection in healthy vaccine recipients was confirmed by negative nucleocapsid antibodies before and after vaccination. Each well held 2 million to 2.5 million PBMC cultured in IMDM containing around 5% human AB serum, about 10 IU/ml IL-2 and gentamicin, along with about 9.3 ug/ml peptides. Half of the culture medium was replaced with fresh IL-2-containing medium on days 3 and 7. Unless noted otherwise, every peptide stimulation condition was cultured in triplicate wells. PBMC were separated from whole blood using Ficoll-Paque Plus gradient centrifugation and were then either cryopreserved at -140C or used fresh. The spike proteins of SARS-CoV-2 and of the common cold coronaviruses HCoV-NL63, HCoV-OC43 and HCoV-229E were spanned by overlapping peptide pools. Genomic DNA was extracted from cultured CD4+ T cells with the QIAamp micro DNA kit.

This TCR came from a human donor who received a COVID-19 vaccine. The sequences come from CD4+ T cells from PBMCs cultured with SARS-CoV-2 spike peptides, collected before COVID-19 vaccination. Interpreted using the paper, the cell subset or site label stands for: SARS-CoV-2 spike overlapping peptide pool stimulation.

The CDR3 protein sequence reads: CASGLAGGRNEQFF. In nucleotides, the sequence is TGTGCCAGCGGCTTAGCGGGGGGCCGCAATGAGCAGTTCTTC. This chain joins TRBV3-1 (or the pseudogene TRBV3-2) to TRBJ2-1; 10 bases in between match TRBD2. The germline V gene (reference sequence) provides CDR1 LGHDT and CDR2 YNNKEL. The CDR3, cysteine through phenylalanine, is 14 amino acids long. CDR3 DNA only is kept here, 42 bases in frame from base 1. V trim: 8 bases; J trim: 6 bases; unmatched bases: 7.